The 23 T cell receptor beta chains in this list originate from one sample, sequenced in a study of post-analysis software for immune sequencing data. Findings of the study overall: Relative to controls, patients had about 5 TRBV segments at higher frequency, with TRBV5-6, TRBV5-1 and TRBV20-1 among these.

The library was made from cDNA and included unique molecular identifiers. Each CDR3 protein is one row after TCRdb ran MiXCR on the PCR reads. The table includes about 460,000 distinct CDR3 sequences, approximately 45% detected once. Their cognate antigens are unknown. What was sequenced was blood. The receptors derive from a girl between 5 and 17 years old with multiple sclerosis.

The chain joins TRBV20-1 to TRBJ2-1, with D possibly matching TRBD1 (6 bases). Germline V lookup: CDR1 DFQATT, CDR2 SNEGSKA (reference sequence). Trimming left V 6 bases short and J 0 bases short, with 12 bases between. The CDR3 totals 14 residues. CDR3 protein: CSAGMDSSYNEQFF. In nucleotides, the CDR3 is TGCAGTGCCGGTATGGACAGCTCCTACAATGAGCAGTTCTTC.

In its sample, this clonotype was seen a few times. V gene TRBV29-1 combines with J gene TRBJ2-4; 10 bases map to TRBD2. The CDR3 length is 15 residues. V dropped 2 bases and J dropped 13; count of bases not matched to a gene: 14. Germline CDR1 is SQVTM and CDR2 is ANQGSEA. CDR3 in amino acids: CSVELAGEGNEEQYF. The CDR3 coding sequence is TGCAGCGTTGAACTAGCGGGAGAGGGGAACGAAGAGCAGTACTTC.

The chain is built from TRBV4-1 and TRBJ1-5, with D unresolved. This CDR3 comprises 14 residues. The germline gives CDR1 MGHRA, CDR2 YSYEKL. Trimming left V 0 bases short and J 1 base short, with 4 bases between. CDR3 sequence reads: CASSQENSNQPQHF. In nucleotides, the CDR3 is TGCGCCAGCAGCCAAGAGAACAGCAATCAGCCCCAGCATTTT.

This clonotype showed up just once. The chain links TRBV7-2 to TRBJ1-3; no definite D call. Germline values: CDR1 SGHTA, CDR2 FQGNSA. This CDR3 has 14 residues. V dropped 5 bases and J dropped 4 bases, with 12 bases sitting between them. CDR3 sequence reads: CASSVQHAGNTIYF. The CDR3 DNA reads TGTGCCAGCAGCGTCCAGCACGCGGGAAACACCATATATTTT.

This chain joins TRBV6-6 and TRBJ2-7, with 9 bases lining up with TRBD2. The germline CDR1 and CDR2 sequences are MNHNY and SVGAGI (reference sequence). The trim removed 5 bases at V and 0 bases at J, leaving 5 bases unmatched. The CDR3 is 15 amino acids. Here the CDR3 reads CASSMTSGFSYEQYF. DNA for the CDR3: TGTGCCAGCAGTATGACTAGCGGATTCTCCTACGAGCAGTACTTC.

This clonotype was seen only a few times. The chain carries TRBV6-6 and TRBJ2-1; TRBD2 aligns across 10 bases. CDR3 length: 15 amino acids. In germline, CDR1 is MNHNY, CDR2 SVGAGI (reference sequence). The ends lost 0 bases at V and 8 bases at J; junction bases unmatched: 4. The CDR3 DNA is TGTGCCAGCAGTTACTCGGCTAGCGGGAGAGATGAGCAGTTCTTC. The encoded protein is CASSYSASGRDEQFF.

DNA of the CDR3: TGTGCCAGCAAAAGACAGGTCGAACTTTACAATGAGCAGTTCTTC. Its protein is CASKRQVELYNEQFF. This chain links TRBV27 with TRBJ2-1, with TRBD1 as a possible D gene (6 bases). Germline CDR1 is MNHEY and CDR2 is SMNVEV (reference sequence). V gave up 7 bases and J gave up 4 bases, with 17 bases separating them. This CDR3 spans 15 amino acids.

This clonotype was counted once. V gene TRBV27 combines with J gene TRBJ2-1; D may be TRBD1 (6 bases). V lost 1 base and J lost 2, with 9 bases in between. The germline CDR1 and CDR2 sequences are MNHEY and SMNVEV (reference sequence). This CDR3 has 15 amino acids. The CDR3 coding sequence is TGTGCCAGCAGTTTATTAGGGGGAGCCTACAATGAGCAGTTCTTC. Encoded protein: CASSLLGGAYNEQFF.

This clonotype was detected only a few times. This chain links TRBV15 with TRBJ2-7; D is undetermined. The CDR3 is made up of 11 amino acids. The germline gives CDR1 LNHNV, CDR2 YYDKDF (reference sequence). V was shortened by 3 bases and J by 5 bases, with 5 bases between the two germline ends. The CDR3 sequence: CATSRSHEQYF. DNA of the CDR3: TGTGCCACCAGCAGGTCACACGAGCAGTACTTC.

The chain combines TRBV20-1 with TRBJ1-2; D unresolved. The germline V gene encodes CDR1 DFQATT and CDR2 SNEGSKA (reference sequence). This CDR3 comprises 14 residues. V dropped 0 bases and J dropped 4 bases, with 12 bases sitting between them. CDR3: CSARDPEKSYGYTF. The DNA for the CDR3 is TGCAGTGCTAGAGATCCGGAAAAGAGCTATGGCTACACCTTC.

This clonotype was counted a few times. The chain joins TRBV5-1 to TRBJ2-1; D remains ambiguous. Between the trimmed V and J ends, which lost 1 base and 5 bases, there was a span of 10 bases. The CDR3 covers 14 residues. Germline assignment: CDR1 SGHRS and CDR2 YFSETQ. The CDR3 DNA reads as TGCGCCAGCAGCTTGTCGTTAGGGAACAATGAGCAGTTCTTC. It is translated as CASSLSLGNNEQFF.

The chain employs TRBV7-3 and TRBJ2-3; the D gene is possibly TRBD1 (5 bases). Trimming shortened V by 5 bases and J by 2 bases, and 11 bases separated the two germline ends. This CDR3 is 14 amino acids long. CDR1 is SGHTA and CDR2 is FQGTGA in the germline V gene. The CDR3 is CASSSQGATDTQYF. CDR3 bases: TGTGCCAGCAGCAGCCAAGGGGCCACAGATACGCAGTATTTT.

This chain joins TRBV28 and TRBJ1-1; TRBD1 might be the D (5 bases). The V gene lost 5 bases and the J gene lost 6 bases, with 16 bases spanning the gap. Germline CDR1 MDHEN, CDR2 SYDVKM. This CDR3 has 14 residues. CDR3 in amino acids: CASSPRGTGAEAFF. The CDR3 DNA follows: TGTGCCAGCAGTCCTCGAGGGACGGGAGCTGAAGCTTTCTTT.

A few counts support this clonotype. V usage is TRBV10-3 and J usage is TRBJ2-1; TRBD2 matches 9 bases. Per the germline V gene, CDR1 is ENHRY and CDR2 is SYGVKD. V gave up 0 bases and J gave up 5 bases; unmatched junction bases: 5. The CDR3 sequence is 16 residues long. CDR3: CAISESRGGADNEQFF. In DNA form, the CDR3 reads TGTGCCATCAGTGAGTCGCGGGGGGGCGCCGACAATGAGCAGTTCTTC.

The rearrangement links TRBV6-6 to TRBJ1-1; D might be TRBD1 (5 bases). CDR3 size: 13 residues. Germline CDR1 MNHNY, CDR2 SVGAGI (reference sequence). The V end lost 6 bases, the J end lost 1 base, and 9 bases lay between the germline ends. DNA for the CDR3: TGTGCCAGCAGGGACAACGAGAACACTGAAGCTTTCTTT. Translated: CASRDNENTEAFF.

The V and J genes are TRBV28 and TRBJ2-2, with D possibly being TRBD1 (6 bases). Germline V gene data show CDR1 as MDHEN and CDR2 as SYDVKM. With 4 bases removed from V and 4 bases from J, the gap between germline ends came to 10 bases. This CDR3 is 14 amino acids long. This chain's CDR3 is CASSSGEVTGELFF. The CDR3 DNA reads TGTGCCAGCAGTTCAGGGGAAGTCACCGGGGAGCTGTTTTTT.

J is TRBJ1-4 and V is TRBV29-1; 8 bases fit TRBD1. V lost 5 bases and J lost 6; bases outside the gene matches: 11. The CDR3 spans 15 residues. CDR1 is SQVTM, CDR2 ANQGSEA, per germline. This CDR3 reads CSVRTFGQGDEKLFF. DNA of the CDR3: TGCAGCGTTCGTACCTTTGGACAGGGAGATGAAAAACTGTTTTTT.

This clonotype has only a few counts. The rearrangement uses TRBV20-1 and TRBJ2-7; TRBD1 aligns across 8 bases. Germline-derived CDR1 and CDR2 are DFQATT and SNEGSKA (reference sequence). The CDR3 length is 15 residues. With V trimmed by 5 bases and J by 4 bases, 13 bases remained unmatched. CDR3 DNA: TGCAGTGCTGGCCTCCCCCGGGACAGGCCGTACGAGCAGTACTTC. Its protein is CSAGLPRDRPYEQYF.

This chain connects TRBV7-3 to TRBJ2-7; 9 nucleotides align to TRBD1. With V trimmed by 4 bases and J by 7 bases, 14 bases remained unmatched. The CDR3 has 16 residues. CDR1 is SGHTA and CDR2 is FQGTGA in the germline V gene. In DNA form, the CDR3 reads TGTGCCAGCAGCTCCCTACGACAGGGGGATTACAATGAGCAGTACTTC. Protein sequence: CASSSLRQGDYNEQYF.

This chain connects TRBV29-1 to TRBJ2-3, with D possibly TRBD2 on 6 matching bases. The CDR3 consists of 17 residues. V was pared by 2 bases and J by 0 bases, with 18 bases between. Germline V gene sequence: CDR1 SQVTM, CDR2 ANQGSEA. The CDR3 loop is CSVEPPRRRVSTDTQYF. The CDR3 region has the DNA TGCAGCGTTGAACCCCCCCGCCGGAGGGTAAGCACAGATACGCAGTATTTT.

This clonotype was seen a handful of times. The chain recombines TRBV7-9 with TRBJ2-7; D is uncertain. Germline V CDR1 and CDR2: SEHNR, FQNEAQ (reference sequence). The V and J ends lost 3 bases and 0 bases respectively, with 9 bases between them. The CDR3 loop spans 14 amino acids. The CDR3 region has the DNA TGTGCCAGCAGCTTTACTTCTACCTCCTACGAGCAGTACTTC. Amino acids: CASSFTSTSYEQYF.

The V gene is TRBV4-1, the J gene TRBJ2-1, with D perhaps TRBD2 (6 bases). The CDR3 extends over 16 amino acids. Germline V gene data show CDR1 as MGHRA and CDR2 as YSYEKL. Trimming pared 4 bases from V and 8 bases from J, leaving 21 bases between. CDR3 sequence reads: CASSPRTGVSSDEQFF. CDR3 nucleotide sequence: TGCGCCAGCAGCCCACGAACGGGAGTAAGCTCGGATGAGCAGTTCTTC.

This chain uses TRBV12-3 or TRBV12-4 with TRBJ1-5; D call uncertain. This CDR3 comprises 13 residues. Trimming pared 3 bases from V and 5 bases from J, leaving 8 bases between. The CDR3 sequence: CASSFGSHQPQHF. In DNA form, the CDR3 reads TGTGCCAGCAGTTTCGGCAGCCATCAGCCCCAGCATTTT.